This entry concerns a single T cell receptor (beta chain). This record comes from a study of blood T cell repertoires in COVID-19. The wider study: Researchers got acute and convalescent COVID-19 samples from the United States, Italy and Spain.

TCRdb's table, derived via immunoSEQ multiplex PCR, lists solely in-frame clones and lacks some. The sample holds about 100,000 clones, 80% to 90% seen once. V lost 9 bases to trimming and J lost 1 base, with 15 bases between them. Per the germline V gene, CDR1 is MNHEY and CDR2 is SVGAGI. The CDR3 consists of 14 residues. Input material: peripheral blood. The chain couples TRBV6-5 to TRBJ1-1; possibly TRBD1 for D (5 bases). This TCR derives from a woman of 80 years or more with acute or convalescent COVID-19. The CDR3 DNA sequence: TGTGCCAGTGCACCTCTTACAGGGAACACTGAAGCTTTCTTT. It yields the protein CASAPLTGNTEAFF.